This passage covers 9 T cell receptor beta chains from one sample sequenced in a study of blood T cell repertoires in COVID-19. Repertoires were generated with immunoSEQ multiplex PCR, while TCRdb's copy carries only in-frame clones and drops some. The data contain roughly 31,000 clones, 75% to 90% of them singletons. Sequencing was performed on peripheral blood. These receptors all come from a man in his 60s with acute or convalescent COVID-19.

This clone is termed large. The rearrangement uses TRBV4-1 and TRBJ2-3; D gene unclear. V gave up 2 bases and J gave up 5 bases, with 11 bases separating them. This CDR3 region has 14 residues. Germline CDR1 reads MGHRA; CDR2 reads YSYEKL. The CDR3 protein is CASSQNRLEDTQYF. CDR3 DNA: TGCGCCAGCAGCCAAAACCGACTTGAAGATACGCAGTATTTT.

This rearrangement joins TRBV11-3 to TRBJ2-3, with 7 positions matching TRBD1. The CDR3 contains 16 residues. CDR1 and CDR2 from the germline V gene are SGHNT and YENEEA. Germline trimming cut 3 bases from V and 2 bases from J; bases unmatched to any gene: 8. The CDR3 protein is CASSFKGTDPTDTQYF. The CDR3 DNA follows: TGTGCCAGCAGCTTTAAGGGGACAGACCCCACAGATACGCAGTATTTT.

V is TRBV5-6 and J is TRBJ2-5, with D maybe TRBD2 (6 bases). V dropped 1 base and J dropped 4 bases, with 8 bases sitting between them. The CDR3 sequence is 13 residues long. Germline lookup yields CDR1 SGHDT and CDR2 YYEEEE. The CDR3 loop is CASSLPAGETQYF. The CDR3 region has the DNA TGTGCCAGCAGCTTGCCAGCGGGAGAGACCCAGTACTTC.

The genes are TRBV4-2 and TRBJ2-1, with 7 bases matching TRBD2. V trimming: 3 bases; J trimming: 1 base; junction bases outside the gene matches: 9. This CDR3 is built from 17 residues. In germline, CDR1 is LGHNA, CDR2 YNFKEQ. For the CDR3, the DNA is TGTGCCAGCAGCCATAACCCAAGCGGGACTTCCTACAATGAGCAGTTCTTC. This sequence encodes CASSHNPSGTSYNEQFF.

J is TRBJ1-4 and V is TRBV27; 8 positions agree with TRBD1. Germline lookup yields CDR1 MNHEY and CDR2 SMNVEV (reference sequence). The J segment lost 8 bases and the V segment lost 5 bases, leaving 13 bases of the junction unmatched. The CDR3 is 16 residues long. The CDR3 bases are TGTGCCAGCAGTCAGGGGACAGGACGGACCTACGAAAAACTGTTTTTT. It codes for CASSQGTGRTYEKLFF. Using reference TRBV27 and TRBJ1-4 for the parts outside the CDR3, the full variable domain is EAQVTQNPRYLITVTGKKLTVTCSQNMNHEYMSWYRQDPGLGLRQIYYSMNVEVTDKGDVPEGYKVSRKEKRNFPLILESPSPNQTSLYFCASSQGTGRTYEKLFFGSGTQLSVL.

The chain employs TRBV7-9 and TRBJ2-2; no definite D call. Germline V gene lookup returns CDR1 SEHNR and CDR2 FQNEAQ (reference sequence). The CDR3 contains 13 residues. V lost 1 base to trimming and J lost 3 bases, with 3 bases between them. In DNA, the CDR3 is TGTGCCAGCAGCTTAGTCGACACCGGGGAGCTGTTTTTT. Translated: CASSLVDTGELFF.

The chain carries TRBV2 and TRBJ2-3, with a tentative D call TRBD1 (5 bases). The germline V gene has CDR1 SNHLY and CDR2 FYNNEI. The V and J ends lost 7 bases and 0 bases respectively, with 11 bases between them. This CDR3 comprises 14 residues. The CDR3 sequence: CASKIRVSTDTQYF. The CDR3 DNA follows: TGTGCCAGCAAAATCAGGGTCAGCACAGATACGCAGTATTTT.

The V and J genes are TRBV9 and TRBJ1-5; D is perhaps TRBD1 (5 bases). The germline gives CDR1 SGDLS, CDR2 YYNGEE. Trimming took 3 bases from V and 10 from J, leaving 17 bases between them. The CDR3 spans 14 residues. CDR3 loop: CASSARATVGPQHF. The CDR3, as DNA: TGTGCCAGCAGCGCCAGGGCCACGGTGGGTCCCCAGCATTTT.

The chain combines TRBV3-1 (or the pseudogene TRBV3-2) with TRBJ2-7; a possible D gene is TRBD1 (5 bases). Looked up from germline, CDR1 is LGHDT and CDR2 is YNNKEL (reference sequence). The V and J ends lost 4 bases and 2 bases respectively, with 18 bases between them. CDR3 length: 16 amino acids. The CDR3 DNA follows: TGTGCCAGCAGCCGGCAGGGTCCCAGCTTCCCCTACGAGCAGTACTTC. This translates into CASSRQGPSFPYEQYF.